Listed below are T cell receptor beta chains from one sample, sequenced in a study of blood T cell repertoires in COVID-19. Produced via immunoSEQ multiplex PCR; TCRdb's table is partial and in-frame only. This table has about 60,000 clones, approximately 88% appearing once. The sequenced sample was peripheral blood. All receptors come from a man between 25 and 39 years old with COVID-19, enrolled during active disease. Both conserved end residues are part of each CDR3. Each record gives: CDR3 DNA, CDR3 protein, V gene, D gene, clone size, J gene. D genes are given only for firm matches. Clone size is stated in some rows and not others, as once, few, many or a class when expanded.

CDR3 DNA: TGTGCCTGGAGTGAAGGGGGAACTGAAGCTTTCTTT
CDR3 protein: CAWSEGGTEAFF
V gene: TRBV30
D gene: NA
clone size: NA
J gene: TRBJ1-1

CDR3 DNA: TGTGCCAGCAGCTATAGCGGGAGCACCGAGCAGTACTTC
CDR3 protein: CASSYSGSTEQYF
V gene: TRBV7-9
D gene: TRBD2
clone size: many
J gene: TRBJ2-7

CDR3 DNA: TGTGCCAGCAGTGGACAGCTCAATCAGCCCCAGCATTTT
CDR3 protein: CASSGQLNQPQHF
V gene: TRBV6-2/TRBV6-3
D gene: NA
clone size: NA
J gene: TRBJ1-5

CDR3 DNA: TGTGCCAGCAGTACAGGCAGTTCTAATGAAAAACTGTTTTTT
CDR3 protein: CASSTGSSNEKLFF
V gene: TRBV2
D gene: NA
clone size: NA
J gene: TRBJ1-4

CDR3 DNA: TGCGCCAGCAGCTCCCAAGGGGGGGGAGGCAGGGGATCTGCCAAAAACATTCAGTACTTC
CDR3 protein: CASSSQGGGGRGSAKNIQYF
V gene: TRBV5-1
D gene: NA
clone size: once
J gene: TRBJ2-4

CDR3 DNA: TGCGCCAGCAGCTCCCGGGAACTGAACACTGAAGCTTTCTTT
CDR3 protein: CASSSRELNTEAFF
V gene: TRBV5-1
D gene: NA
clone size: NA
J gene: TRBJ1-1

CDR3 DNA: TGTGCCAGCAGCTTACCTTGGCCAGACTTAGTCAAAGAGACCCAGTACTTC
CDR3 protein: CASSLPWPDLVKETQYF
V gene: TRBV7-8
D gene: NA
clone size: NA
J gene: TRBJ2-5

CDR3 DNA: TGTGCCAGCAGTTCCACACGGGACACTGAAGCTTTCTTT
CDR3 protein: CASSSTRDTEAFF
V gene: TRBV3-1/TRBV3-2
D gene: NA
clone size: few
J gene: TRBJ1-1

CDR3 DNA: TGTGCCATCAGTGACCGGGAAGCGCCGGCCACAGATACGCAGTATTTT
CDR3 protein: CAISDREAPATDTQYF
V gene: TRBV10-3
D gene: NA
clone size: NA
J gene: TRBJ2-3

CDR3 DNA: TGTGCCAGCAGGGACAGCCGCTGGGGCTACACCTTC
CDR3 protein: CASRDSRWGYTF
V gene: TRBV25-1
D gene: NA
clone size: NA
J gene: TRBJ1-2

CDR3 DNA: TGCGCCAGCAGCCAAGAGGGCGTGGCAGGGGAAACGCCCCAGCATTTT
CDR3 protein: CASSQEGVAGETPQHF
V gene: TRBV4-3
D gene: NA
clone size: NA
J gene: TRBJ1-5

CDR3 DNA: TGTGCCACCAGCAGAGATAACCCCCCCCGGGAGAAGAATGAGCAGTTCTTC
CDR3 protein: CATSRDNPPREKNEQFF
V gene: TRBV15
D gene: NA
clone size: NA
J gene: TRBJ2-1

CDR3 DNA: TGTGCCAGCAGCAATATACAGGGGTGGAATAATGAAAAACTGTTTTTT
CDR3 protein: CASSNIQGWNNEKLFF
V gene: TRBV28
D gene: TRBD1
clone size: NA
J gene: TRBJ1-4

CDR3 DNA: TGTGCCAGCTCCAAGACAGGGACCTACAATGAGCAGTTCTTC
CDR3 protein: CASSKTGTYNEQFF
V gene: TRBV18
D gene: TRBD1
clone size: NA
J gene: TRBJ2-1

CDR3 DNA: TGCGCCAGCAGAGAAGATCCGCAGGGGTATGGCTACACCTTC
CDR3 protein: CASREDPQGYGYTF
V gene: TRBV5-1
D gene: NA
clone size: NA
J gene: TRBJ1-2

CDR3 DNA: TGTGCCAGCAGTCTAATTCAGGGAGGCGAGCAGTACTTC
CDR3 protein: CASSLIQGGEQYF
V gene: TRBV28
D gene: NA
clone size: NA
J gene: TRBJ2-7

CDR3 DNA: TGTGCCAGCAGCCCATCAGGACTAGAAGCTGGAAACACCATATATTTT
CDR3 protein: CASSPSGLEAGNTIYF
V gene: TRBV9
D gene: NA
clone size: NA
J gene: TRBJ1-3

CDR3 DNA: TGTGCCAGCAGTGAATGGAGTTTGATGGAGGCTGGAAACACCATATATTTT
CDR3 protein: CASSEWSLMEAGNTIYF
V gene: TRBV6-1
D gene: NA
clone size: NA
J gene: TRBJ1-3

CDR3 DNA: TGTGCCAGCAGCTCACGACTAGCCTGGAGTAATGAGCAGTTCTTC
CDR3 protein: CASSSRLAWSNEQFF
V gene: TRBV7-9
D gene: TRBD2
clone size: few
J gene: TRBJ2-1

CDR3 DNA: TGCAGCGTTGAGGACCCTACCCGGACAAGCAATGAGCAGTTCTTC
CDR3 protein: CSVEDPTRTSNEQFF
V gene: TRBV29-1
D gene: NA
clone size: few
J gene: TRBJ2-1

CDR3 DNA: TGTGCCAGCAGGCTTAGCTCCTACGAGCAGTACTTC
CDR3 protein: CASRLSSYEQYF
V gene: TRBV28
D gene: NA
clone size: NA
J gene: TRBJ2-7

CDR3 DNA: TGTGCCACCAGCATCTCCCAGGGGGGCAATCAGCCCCAGCATTTT
CDR3 protein: CATSISQGGNQPQHF
V gene: TRBV15
D gene: TRBD1
clone size: NA
J gene: TRBJ1-5

CDR3 DNA: TGTGCCAGCAGTGCAGGGAACACCGGGGAGCTGTTTTTT
CDR3 protein: CASSAGNTGELFF
V gene: TRBV6-4
D gene: NA
clone size: NA
J gene: TRBJ2-2

CDR3 DNA: TGTGCCAGCAGCCACAGCGCCTATGGCTACACCTTC
CDR3 protein: CASSHSAYGYTF
V gene: TRBV14
D gene: NA
clone size: NA
J gene: TRBJ1-2

CDR3 DNA: TGTGCCAGCAGATCCCCGGGACTAGATACGCAGTATTTT
CDR3 protein: CASRSPGLDTQYF
V gene: TRBV27
D gene: NA
clone size: NA
J gene: TRBJ2-3

CDR3 DNA: TGTGCCACCGCGGGGTTGCAGCAACTTGCAACTAATGAAAAACTGTTTTTT
CDR3 protein: CATAGLQQLATNEKLFF
V gene: TRBV15
D gene: NA
clone size: NA
J gene: TRBJ1-4

CDR3 DNA: TGTGCCAGCAGCCCAAGTGTGGGGGGGAACACCGGGGAGCTGTTTTTT
CDR3 protein: CASSPSVGGNTGELFF
V gene: TRBV7-3
D gene: NA
clone size: few
J gene: TRBJ2-2

CDR3 DNA: TGCGCCAGCTCCCTCGGCGACAGGGGGGCAGATACGCAGTATTTT
CDR3 protein: CASSLGDRGADTQYF
V gene: TRBV5-1
D gene: TRBD1
clone size: NA
J gene: TRBJ2-3

CDR3 DNA: TGTGCCAGTAGTATAACCGGGGACAGGTCCGTCTACGAGCAGTACTTC
CDR3 protein: CASSITGDRSVYEQYF
V gene: TRBV19
D gene: TRBD1
clone size: NA
J gene: TRBJ2-7

CDR3 DNA: TGTGCCAGTACCCGGACAGGGGTCAATCAGCCCCAGCATTTT
CDR3 protein: CASTRTGVNQPQHF
V gene: TRBV19
D gene: TRBD1
clone size: NA
J gene: TRBJ1-5

CDR3 DNA: TGTGCCAGCAGCCAAATCCCCACAGGGCTCAGCTCTGGGGCCAACGTCCTGACTTTC
CDR3 protein: CASSQIPTGLSSGANVLTF
V gene: TRBV14
D gene: NA
clone size: NA
J gene: TRBJ2-6

CDR3 DNA: TGTGCCAGCAGTAAGGGGATTGGTGAAAAACTGTTTTTT
CDR3 protein: CASSKGIGEKLFF
V gene: TRBV5-6
D gene: NA
clone size: NA
J gene: TRBJ1-4

CDR3 DNA: TGTGCCAGCAGTTTATCTGGGACAGGGGGGAATGAGCAGTTCTTC
CDR3 protein: CASSLSGTGGNEQFF
V gene: TRBV28
D gene: TRBD1
clone size: NA
J gene: TRBJ2-1

CDR3 DNA: TGTGCCAGCAGTGGTGTCACCTCTGACCTAGCGGGAGGGCACCCTGGCGAGCAGTACTTC
CDR3 protein: CASSGVTSDLAGGHPGEQYF
V gene: TRBV2
D gene: TRBD2
clone size: once
J gene: TRBJ2-7

CDR3 DNA: TGTGCCAGCAGCGAGGGACTTTACGAGCAGTACTTC
CDR3 protein: CASSEGLYEQYF
V gene: TRBV3-1/TRBV3-2
D gene: NA
clone size: NA
J gene: TRBJ2-7

CDR3 DNA: TGCGCCAGTCCGGGAGGGCTAATCAACACCGGGGAGCTGTTTTTT
CDR3 protein: CASPGGLINTGELFF
V gene: TRBV23-1
D gene: TRBD2
clone size: NA
J gene: TRBJ2-2

CDR3 DNA: TGTGCCTGGAGTGTAGATGGGGGCACCCACGAGCAGTACTTC
CDR3 protein: CAWSVDGGTHEQYF
V gene: TRBV30
D gene: NA
clone size: NA
J gene: TRBJ2-7

CDR3 DNA: TGTGCCAGCAGTACGACAGCGCTGAACACTGAAGCTTTCTTT
CDR3 protein: CASSTTALNTEAFF
V gene: TRBV27
D gene: NA
clone size: NA
J gene: TRBJ1-1

CDR3 DNA: TGTGCCATTGGGACTAGCGGAGCTAATGAGCAGTTCTTC
CDR3 protein: CAIGTSGANEQFF
V gene: TRBV10-3
D gene: TRBD2
clone size: NA
J gene: TRBJ2-1

CDR3 DNA: TGTGCCAGCAGAGACTGGGGGGTGGGAGAGACCCAGTACTTC
CDR3 protein: CASRDWGVGETQYF
V gene: TRBV27
D gene: NA
clone size: NA
J gene: TRBJ2-5

CDR3 DNA: TGCGCCAGCAGCCGTCGGCAGGGGGAGGATAATTCACCCCTCCACTTT
CDR3 protein: CASSRRQGEDNSPLHF
V gene: TRBV4-1
D gene: TRBD1
clone size: few
J gene: TRBJ1-6

CDR3 DNA: TGTGCCATCAGTGAGGTCGAGCGGTCAACAGATACGCAGTATTTT
CDR3 protein: CAISEVERSTDTQYF
V gene: TRBV10-3
D gene: NA
clone size: NA
J gene: TRBJ2-3

CDR3 DNA: TGCGCCAGCAGCGAGGCCCGGGAAAGGAATGAGCAGTTCTTC
CDR3 protein: CASSEARERNEQFF
V gene: TRBV4-1
D gene: NA
clone size: NA
J gene: TRBJ2-1

CDR3 DNA: TGTGCCAGCCGCGCGTCTTACAACACTGAAGCTTTCTTT
CDR3 protein: CASRASYNTEAFF
V gene: TRBV6-6
D gene: NA
clone size: NA
J gene: TRBJ1-1

CDR3 DNA: TGCGCCAGCAGCCAAGTAGGGAGATACTACGAGCAGTACTTC
CDR3 protein: CASSQVGRYYEQYF
V gene: TRBV4-1
D gene: NA
clone size: few
J gene: TRBJ2-7

CDR3 DNA: TGTGCCAGCAGACCAGCAGGGGGGCTAGCGGGAAGCACAGATACGCAGTATTTT
CDR3 protein: CASRPAGGLAGSTDTQYF
V gene: TRBV2
D gene: TRBD2
clone size: NA
J gene: TRBJ2-3

CDR3 DNA: TGTGCCAGCAGGCCGGAGACCCACACTGAAGCTTTCTTT
CDR3 protein: CASRPETHTEAFF
V gene: TRBV2
D gene: NA
clone size: NA
J gene: TRBJ1-1

CDR3 DNA: TGTGCCAGCAGCGCGGACTTCTACTCCTACGAGCAGTACTTC
CDR3 protein: CASSADFYSYEQYF
V gene: TRBV5-5
D gene: NA
clone size: many
J gene: TRBJ2-7

CDR3 DNA: TGTGCCAGCTCGACCGGTAGACAGAACACTGAAGCTTTCTTT
CDR3 protein: CASSTGRQNTEAFF
V gene: TRBV18
D gene: NA
clone size: NA
J gene: TRBJ1-1

CDR3 DNA: TGCGCCAGCAGCCAAGATACAACAGATACGCAGTATTTT
CDR3 protein: CASSQDTTDTQYF
V gene: TRBV4-3
D gene: NA
clone size: NA
J gene: TRBJ2-3

CDR3 DNA: TGTGCCAGCAGTTCCCAGGGGTACACCGGGGAGCTGTTTTTT
CDR3 protein: CASSSQGYTGELFF
V gene: TRBV28
D gene: NA
clone size: NA
J gene: TRBJ2-2